Following are 8 T cell receptor beta chains from one sample sequenced in a study of blood T cell repertoires in COVID-19 (dated by TCRdb to 2018 to 2020). Library preparation employed the immunoSEQ multiplex PCR assay. In TCRdb, the immuneACCESS table is reduced to in-frame sequences with V and J assigned. These tables do not hold every clone; where another copy was compared, an unresolved V gene accounts for under half, and the others remain unexplained. Recorded for this sample are roughly 86,000 clones; 65% to 85% of them occurred a single time. The ten biggest clones cover roughly 6.3% of the sample. Sequenced: peripheral blood. These receptors were collected from a man aged 60 to 69 with acute or convalescent COVID-19.

In nucleotides, the CDR3 is TGTGCCACTCGTCCAGGGGGTTTGGGAGAGACCCAGTACTTC. It translates to CATRPGGLGETQYF. The chain employs TRBV15 and TRBJ2-5, with 7 bases matching TRBD1. V lost 9 bases, J lost 4 bases, and 11 bases stayed unmatched. The CDR3 runs to 14 residues. Germline values: CDR1 LNHNV, CDR2 YYDKDF (reference sequence). The variable domain in full, completed from reference TRBV15 and TRBJ2-5, reads DAMVIQNPRYQVTQFGKPVTLSCSQTLNHNVMYWYQQKSSQAPKLLFHYYDKDFNNEADTPDNFQSRRPNTSFCFLDIRSPGLGDTAMYLCATRPGGLGETQYFGPGTRLLVL.

J is TRBJ2-2 and V is TRBV11-2, with 10 bases identical to TRBD2. The V gene end was trimmed by 5 bases and the J gene end by 4 bases; junction bases not matched to a gene: 7. This CDR3 comprises 16 residues. Germline V CDR1 and CDR2: SGHAT, FQNNGV. The CDR3 spells CASSGSSGGPTGELFF. CDR3 DNA: TGTGCCAGCAGCGGCTCTAGCGGGGGACCCACCGGGGAGCTGTTTTTT.

This chain uses TRBV5-4 with TRBJ1-1; 7 nucleotides align to TRBD1. V shed 5 bases and J 4 bases; nucleotides not matched to a gene: 8. Germline CDR1 SGHNT, CDR2 YYREEE (reference sequence). The CDR3 contains 14 residues. The CDR3, as DNA: TGTGCCAGCAGTCAGGACAGGATCGGCACTGAAGCTTTCTTT. It yields the protein CASSQDRIGTEAFF.

This chain connects TRBV18 to TRBJ1-1; D perhaps matches TRBD1 (6 bases). CDR3 size: 14 residues. Germline V gene lookup returns CDR1 KGHSH and CDR2 LQKENI. Between the trimmed V and J ends, which lost 3 bases and 1 base, there was a span of 9 bases. DNA of the CDR3: TGTGCCAGCTCACCTGGGACACAGAACACTGAAGCTTTCTTT. Its protein product is CASSPGTQNTEAFF.

The V call is TRBV4-3, the J call TRBJ2-1, with D possibly TRBD2 on 6 matching bases. The V and J ends lost 3 bases and 12 bases respectively, with 15 bases between them. Germline values: CDR1 LGHNA, CDR2 YSLEER. CDR3 length: 13 residues. CDR3 protein: CASSQSPGEWQFF. The CDR3 DNA is TGCGCCAGCAGCCAGTCCCCGGGGGAGTGGCAGTTCTTC.

This chain joins TRBV10-3 and TRBJ2-2; 12 nucleotides match TRBD2. V gave up 10 bases and J gave up 1 base; unmatched junction bases: 10. This CDR3 has 17 amino acids. Germline V gives CDR1 ENHRY, CDR2 SYGVKD. CDR3 residues: CATPKTSGGLNTGELFF. For the CDR3, the DNA is TGTGCCACGCCGAAGACTAGCGGGGGATTGAACACCGGGGAGCTGTTTTTT.

The V and J genes are TRBV7-3 and TRBJ2-2; 9 bases agree with TRBD1. This CDR3 has 16 residues. Looked up from germline, CDR1 is SGHTA and CDR2 is FQGTGA. V shed 1 base, J shed 7 bases, and the junction held 7 bases outside the gene matches. The CDR3 protein is CASSLRNRGLDGELFF. CDR3 sequence (DNA): TGTGCCAGCAGCTTAAGAAACAGGGGGCTCGACGGGGAGCTGTTTTTT.

V gene TRBV6-5 combines with J gene TRBJ1-1; D is unclear. Trimming removed 6 bases from V and 1 base from J, with 12 bases in between. The CDR3 consists of 14 residues. Germline CDR1 is MNHEY and CDR2 is SVGAGI. The CDR3 DNA is TGTGCCAGCAGGGCAAGGGAGGCGAACACTGAAGCTTTCTTT. This gives the protein CASRAREANTEAFF.